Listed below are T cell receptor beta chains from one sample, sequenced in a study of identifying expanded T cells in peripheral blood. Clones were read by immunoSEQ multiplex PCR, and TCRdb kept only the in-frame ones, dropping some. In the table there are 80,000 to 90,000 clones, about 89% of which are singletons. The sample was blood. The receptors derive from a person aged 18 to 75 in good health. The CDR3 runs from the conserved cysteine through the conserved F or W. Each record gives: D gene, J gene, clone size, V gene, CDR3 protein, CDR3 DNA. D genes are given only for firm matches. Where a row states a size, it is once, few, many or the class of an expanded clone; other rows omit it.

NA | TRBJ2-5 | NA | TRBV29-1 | CSVPGIQETQYF | TGCAGCGTTCCCGGGATACAAGAGACCCAGTACTTC
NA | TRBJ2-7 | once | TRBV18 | CASSPGFGRDEQYF | TGTGCCAGCTCACCAGGTTTCGGAAGAGACGAGCAGTACTTC
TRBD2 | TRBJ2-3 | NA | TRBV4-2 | CASSPSDGLAVTDTQYF | TGTGCCAGCAGCCCTTCCGACGGACTAGCTGTCACAGATACGCAGTATTTT
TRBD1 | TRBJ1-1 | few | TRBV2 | CASSEWDRGSAEAFF | TGTGCCAGCAGTGAATGGGACAGGGGGTCCGCTGAAGCTTTCTTT
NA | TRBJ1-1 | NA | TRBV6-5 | CASSYSQGTEAFF | TGTGCCAGCAGTTACTCTCAGGGGACTGAAGCTTTCTTT
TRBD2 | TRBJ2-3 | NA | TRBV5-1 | CASSLGLAADTQYF | TGCGCCAGCAGCTTGGGGCTAGCGGCGGATACGCAGTATTTT
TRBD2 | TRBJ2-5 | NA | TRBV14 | CASSLLAGGPSRETQYF | TGTGCCAGCAGCCTCCTAGCGGGGGGACCCTCCAGAGAGACCCAGTACTTC
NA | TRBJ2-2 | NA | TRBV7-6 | CASSYNTHTGELFF | TGTGCCAGCAGCTACAATACACACACCGGGGAGCTGTTTTTT
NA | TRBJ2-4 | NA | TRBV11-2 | CASSLGEIQYF | TGTGCCAGCAGCTTAGGGGAGATTCAGTACTTC
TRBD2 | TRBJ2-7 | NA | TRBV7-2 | CASSLATLAGGSEQYF | TGTGCCAGCAGCTTAGCGACGCTAGCGGGAGGGTCCGAGCAGTACTTC
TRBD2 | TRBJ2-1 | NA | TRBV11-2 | CASSLNLAAYNEQFF | TGTGCCAGCAGCTTAAATCTAGCGGCCTACAATGAGCAGTTCTTC
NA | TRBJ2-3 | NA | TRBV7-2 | CASRGGGTDTQYF | TGTGCCAGCCGAGGGGGGGGGACAGATACGCAGTATTTT
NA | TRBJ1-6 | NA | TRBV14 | CASSRVSYNSPLHF | TGTGCCAGCAGCCGAGTCTCCTATAATTCACCCCTCCACTTT
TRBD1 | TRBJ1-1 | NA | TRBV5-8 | CASSIKTGGETEAFF | TGTGCCAGCAGCATCAAGACAGGGGGCGAAACTGAAGCTTTCTTT
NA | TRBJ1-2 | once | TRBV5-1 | CASSLEIGRTEAYTF | TGCGCCAGCAGCTTGGAGATTGGGAGGACGGAAGCTTACACCTTC
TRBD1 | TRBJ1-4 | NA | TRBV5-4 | CASRGQGDEKLFF | TGTGCCAGCAGGGGACAGGGAGATGAAAAACTGTTTTTT